The 21 T cell receptor beta chains below all came from one sample that was sequenced in a study of blood T cell repertoires in COVID-19. Repertoires were generated with immunoSEQ multiplex PCR, while TCRdb's copy carries only in-frame clones and drops some. The sample lists around 300,000 clones; around 90% were seen once. The specimen sequenced was PBMCs or T cells enriched from blood (not recorded which). The receptors stem from a woman between 50 and 59 years old who had recovered from COVID-19.

The rearrangement uses TRBV29-1 and TRBJ1-2, with D hard to call. Between the trimmed V and J ends, which lost 1 base and 9 bases, there was a span of 9 bases. The CDR3 length is 11 residues. From germline, CDR1 is SQVTM and CDR2 ANQGSEA. Here the CDR3 reads CSVEGGESYTF. DNA of the CDR3: TGCAGCGTTGAAGGCGGGGAAAGCTACACCTTC.

This chain joins TRBV6-2 or TRBV6-3 and TRBJ2-7; 10 nucleotides agree with TRBD2. The germline gives CDR1 MNHEY, CDR2 SVGEGT. CDR3 size: 16 residues. V lost 6 bases to trimming and J lost 6 bases; unmatched junction nucleotides: 14. CDR3 amino acids: CASSRPWASGSREQYF. CDR3 in DNA: TGTGCCAGCAGCCGGCCGTGGGCTAGCGGGAGTCGCGAGCAGTACTTC.

The V and J genes are TRBV30 and TRBJ2-1; 9 bases agree with TRBD1. Germline CDR1 GTSNPN, CDR2 SVGIG (reference sequence). Trimming took 3 bases from V and 6 from J; bases not matched to a gene: 3. The CDR3 runs 13 residues. For the CDR3, the DNA is TGTGCCTGGAGAAGGACAGGGGTCAATGAGCAGTTCTTC. This encodes CAWRRTGVNEQFF.

V is TRBV6-5 and J is TRBJ2-4, with D possibly matching TRBD1 (6 bases). The CDR3 extends over 16 amino acids. Germline values: CDR1 MNHEY, CDR2 SVGAGI. V lost 3 bases, J lost 0 bases, and 12 bases lay in between. The CDR3 nucleotides are TGTGCCAGCAGTTATGAGGGGGTAAGAGCCAAAAACATTCAGTACTTC. Translating gives CASSYEGVRAKNIQYF.

Only one count was recorded for this clone. The chain combines TRBV19 with TRBJ2-2; 9 bases map to TRBD1. The germline V gene encodes CDR1 LNHDA and CDR2 SQIVND (reference sequence). CDR3 length equals 15 residues. The ends lost 4 bases at V and 7 bases at J; junction bases unmatched: 7. Written as DNA, the CDR3 is TGTGCCAGTAGTAGTCCCGGGACAGGGATCGGGGAGCTGTTTTTT. Protein sequence: CASSSPGTGIGELFF.

V and J are TRBV5-5 and TRBJ2-7, with D perhaps matching TRBD2 (6 bases). The V end lost 10 bases, the J end lost 2 bases, and 19 bases lay between the germline ends. The CDR3 length is 14 residues. The germline V gene encodes CDR1 SGHKS and CDR2 YYEKEE (reference sequence). DNA of the CDR3: TGTGCCTGCGGAAGACGGGACTTCACCTACGAGCAGTACTTC. This translates into CACGRRDFTYEQYF.

This clone was seen only a few times. The chain combines TRBV7-9 with TRBJ1-2; unclear D gene. CDR3 size: 12 residues. Trimming removed 1 base from V and 7 bases from J, with 7 bases in between. Per germline, CDR1 SEHNR and CDR2 FQNEAQ (reference sequence). The CDR3 region is CASSLVRVGYTF. For the CDR3, the DNA is TGTGCCAGCAGCTTAGTTCGTGTTGGCTACACCTTC.

The CDR3 loop is CASSPSPPGPYNEKLFF. The CDR3 DNA sequence: TGTGCCAGCTCACCATCCCCCCCGGGTCCCTATAATGAAAAACTGTTTTTT. The chain combines TRBV18 with TRBJ1-4; D not resolved. CDR3 size: 17 residues. Germline CDR1 KGHSH, CDR2 LQKENI. Trimming cost V 2 bases and J 4 bases, with 17 bases left between them. Combining the CDR3 with reference TRBV18 and TRBJ1-4 gives the whole variable domain NAGVMQNPRHLVRRRGQEARLRCSPMKGHSHVYWYRQLPEEGLKFMVYLQKENIIDESGMPKERFSAEFPKEGPSILRIQQVVRGDSAAYFCASSPSPPGPYNEKLFFGSGTQLSVL.

The rearrangement uses TRBV11-1 and TRBJ1-1, with 8 bases that match TRBD1. Per the germline V gene, CDR1 is SGHAT and CDR2 is FQDESV (reference sequence). The J segment lost 10 bases and the V segment lost 4 bases, leaving 11 bases of the junction unmatched. The CDR3 covers 14 residues. The chain's CDR3 is CASSSDRGGVGAFF. Here the CDR3 DNA reads TGTGCCAGCAGCTCAGACAGGGGAGGAGTTGGAGCTTTCTTT.

The V call is TRBV9, the J call TRBJ1-1, with 7 bases fitting TRBD1. V lost 3 bases, J lost 6 bases, and 2 bases stayed unmatched. The CDR3 spans 12 residues. CDR1 is SGDLS and CDR2 is YYNGEE in the germline V gene. The CDR3 reads CASSGQGSEAFF. CDR3 sequence (DNA): TGTGCCAGCAGCGGACAGGGCTCTGAAGCTTTCTTT.

This chain links TRBV6-5 with TRBJ1-5; D call uncertain. The CDR3 is made up of 13 amino acids. Germline assignment: CDR1 MNHEY and CDR2 SVGAGI. Trimming pared 6 bases from V and 4 bases from J, leaving 10 bases between. In nucleotides, the CDR3 is TGTGCCAGCAGCGGCGGGGTAAATCAGCCCCAGCATTTT. Translating gives CASSGGVNQPQHF.

The V and J genes are TRBV29-1 and TRBJ2-7; 7 bases align to TRBD2. The V and J ends lost 3 bases and 2 bases, in that order; junction bases with no gene match: 4. The CDR3 runs to 13 residues. Germline loops: CDR1 SQVTM, CDR2 ANQGSEA. CDR3 amino acids: CSVEPSGTYEQYF. The CDR3 nucleotides are TGCAGCGTTGAGCCTAGCGGCACCTACGAGCAGTACTTC.

V usage is TRBV12-3 or TRBV12-4 and J usage is TRBJ1-6, with D perhaps matching TRBD1 (5 bases). The CDR3 extends over 13 amino acids. Deletions cut 5 bases from V and 7 bases from J, with 9 bases between. CDR3 DNA sequence: TGTGCCAGCAGTCCCCGGACAAATTCACCCCTCCACTTT. It encodes CASSPRTNSPLHF.

This clone came up once. The chain combines TRBV11-3 with TRBJ2-7, with 8 nucleotides matching TRBD1. J lost 6 bases, V lost 4 bases, and 2 bases had no gene match. This CDR3 spans 12 amino acids. Germline CDR1 is SGHNT and CDR2 is YENEEA. The CDR3 is CASSSGGGEQYF. The CDR3 nucleotides read TGTGCCAGCAGCTCAGGGGGCGGCGAGCAGTACTTC.

This sequence joins TRBV6-5 and TRBJ2-1; TRBD2 might be the D (6 bases). Germline CDR1 MNHEY, CDR2 SVGAGI. The CDR3 totals 16 residues. Trimming removed 4 bases at V and 1 base at J, with 14 bases between. The CDR3 loop is CASSSGLRISYNEQFF. The DNA for the CDR3 is TGTGCCAGCAGTTCCGGACTAAGAATATCCTACAATGAGCAGTTCTTC.

The J gene is TRBJ2-2, the V gene TRBV27, with 10 bases aligning to TRBD2. Germline CDR1 reads MNHEY; CDR2 reads SMNVEV (reference sequence). Germline trimming cut 5 bases from V and 5 bases from J; bases unmatched to any gene: 14. The CDR3 spans 18 residues. The CDR3 reads CASSISNLAGGPTGELFF. The CDR3 DNA sequence: TGTGCCAGCAGTATCTCGAATTTAGCGGGAGGCCCAACCGGGGAGCTGTTTTTT.

V and J are TRBV5-4 and TRBJ2-1; TRBD2 matches at 8 bases. Per the germline V gene, CDR1 is SGHNT and CDR2 is YYREEE (reference sequence). The CDR3 sequence is 12 residues long. V dropped 4 bases and J dropped 9; count of bases not matched to a gene: 3. The CDR3 here is CASSRSGSEQFF. The DNA of the CDR3 is TGTGCCAGCAGCAGGAGCGGGAGTGAGCAGTTCTTC.

The rearrangement joins TRBV19 to TRBJ1-5, with TRBD1 matching 9 bases. CDR3 length: 14 residues. Germline V gene sequence: CDR1 LNHDA, CDR2 SQIVND (reference sequence). Trimming took 6 bases from V and 7 from J; bases not matched to a gene: 7. The CDR3 loop is CASSVGTGNQPQHF. The CDR3 DNA follows: TGTGCCAGTAGCGTCGGGACAGGGAACCAGCCCCAGCATTTT.

This clone was found once. The chain uses TRBV7-2 and TRBJ1-4; TRBD1 might be the D (5 bases). The CDR3 extends over 14 amino acids. Trimming cost V 1 base and J 7 bases, with 10 bases left between them. Germline-derived CDR1 and CDR2 are SGHTA and FQGNSA. The CDR3 sequence is CASSLEGKGEKLFF. The CDR3 nucleotides are TGTGCCAGCAGCTTAGAGGGGAAAGGTGAAAAACTGTTTTTT.

This clone was detected only a few times. CDR3 nucleotides: TGTGCCAGCAGCCCGACAGGGATTGGCACTGAAGCTTTCTTT. It translates to CASSPTGIGTEAFF. This sequence joins TRBV2 and TRBJ1-1; 7 bases agree with TRBD1. The CDR3 extends over 14 amino acids. Germline V CDR1 and CDR2: SNHLY, FYNNEI. After removal of 6 bases from V and 4 bases from J, the junction contained 8 bases not matched to a gene.

This clone was seen only once. The chain couples TRBV9 to TRBJ2-1; D is unresolved. Trimming left V 3 bases short and J 1 base short, with 5 bases between. CDR1 and CDR2 (germline): SGDLS, YYNGEE. This CDR3 contains 13 residues. In DNA, the CDR3 is TGTGCCAGCAGCGCGTCTTCCTACAATGAGCAGTTCTTC. Translation gives CASSASSYNEQFF. Together with reference TRBV9 and TRBJ2-1, the CDR3 gives the full variable domain: DSGVTQTPKHLITATGQRVTLRCSPRSGDLSVYWYQQSLDQGLQFLIQYYNGEERAKGNILERFSAQQFPDLHSELNLSSLELGDSALYFCASSASSYNEQFFGPGTRLTVL.